This T cell receptor (beta chain) was sequenced during a study of cytomegalovirus exposure and HLA in healthy donors. Overall study: Early released data had tens of millions of unique TCRs, all coming from HLA-typed donors. Study outcomes and limitations: The productive fraction for most TCR beta V segments was about 87% or about 30% in an earlier analysis. Cytomegalovirus association was listed for 164 TCR beta chains. Solely CMV serostatus was available to characterize immune exposure.

The study ran its PCR with 60 Vbeta and 13 Jbeta primers. Repertoires were generated with immunoSEQ multiplex PCR, while TCRdb's copy carries only in-frame clones and drops some. The table includes 200,000 to 250,000 clones, 70% to 90% detected once. To note about this clone: The antigen is not known.

This CDR3 has 16 residues. The ends lost 2 bases at V and 5 bases at J; junction bases unmatched: 8. Germline values: CDR1 MGHRA, CDR2 YSYEKL. The gene calls are TRBV4-1 and TRBJ1-5; 8 bases agree with TRBD1. The sequencing input was PBMCs. This clonotype was sampled from a human donor in good health. This chain's CDR3 is CASSQRTRQGHQPQHF. CDR3 nucleotide sequence: TGCGCCAGCAGCCAACGCACTCGACAGGGGCATCAGCCCCAGCATTTT.